The 27 T cell receptor beta chains below come from one sample, sequenced in a study of T cell changes during pregnancy in multiple sclerosis. Assay used: immunoSEQ multiplex PCR; TCRdb lists only in-frame clones, some missing. The sample carries 69,000 or so clones, roughly 93% recorded once. The sequencing used peripheral blood, collected in the third trimester of pregnancy. These receptors originate from a female donor with multiple sclerosis, enrolled in a pregnancy study.

J is TRBJ1-6 and V is TRBV9; TRBD1 agrees at 8 bases. The J segment lost 9 bases and the V segment lost 4 bases, leaving 12 bases of the junction unmatched. The CDR3 is made up of 16 amino acids. Germline CDR1 is SGDLS and CDR2 is YYNGEE. CDR3: CASSPTDRQGFSPLHF. The CDR3 nucleotides are TGTGCCAGCAGCCCCACCGATAGACAGGGGTTTTCACCCCTCCACTTT. Drawing the rest from reference TRBV9 and TRBJ1-6, the complete variable domain is DSGVTQTPKHLITATGQRVTLRCSPRSGDLSVYWYQQSLDQGLQFLIQYYNGEERAKGNILERFSAQQFPDLHSELNLSSLELGDSALYFCASSPTDRQGFSPLHFGNGTRLTVT.

The CDR3 protein is CASSQDAITTYNEQFF. Here the CDR3 DNA reads TGTGCCAGCAGCCAAGATGCCATAACTACCTACAATGAGCAGTTCTTC. The V and J genes are TRBV14 and TRBJ2-1; no reliable D call. Germline V gives CDR1 SGHDN, CDR2 FVKESK. Trimming pared 0 bases from V and 2 bases from J, leaving 11 bases between. The CDR3 sequence is 16 residues long.

V is TRBV18 and J is TRBJ2-5, with D tentatively TRBD1 (6 bases). V was pared by 4 bases and J by 2 bases, with 11 bases between. Germline assignment: CDR1 KGHSH and CDR2 LQKENI. This CDR3 region has 14 residues. CDR3 amino acids: CASSQWTEQETQYF. The CDR3 coding sequence is TGTGCCAGCTCACAATGGACAGAGCAAGAGACCCAGTACTTC.

The chain is built from TRBV5-1 and TRBJ2-1; 10 nucleotides align to TRBD1. The CDR3 is made up of 15 amino acids. In germline, CDR1 is SGHRS, CDR2 YFSETQ. V shed 6 bases and J 7 bases; nucleotides not matched to a gene: 10. The CDR3 DNA follows: TGCGCCAGCACCCGACAGGGGGCCGGAGAGAATGAGCAGTTCTTC. It codes for CASTRQGAGENEQFF.

The gene calls are TRBV4-2 and TRBJ2-3, with 12 bases that match TRBD2. This CDR3 comprises 18 residues. The germline V gene has CDR1 LGHNA and CDR2 YNFKEQ. J was trimmed by 2 bases and V by 0 bases; bases with no gene match: 6. DNA of the CDR3: TGTGCCAGCAGCCAAGAACCCACTAGCGGGGGGCCCACAGATACGCAGTATTTT. Translated: CASSQEPTSGGPTDTQYF.

The V call is TRBV4-1, the J call TRBJ1-2; TRBD1 might be the D (6 bases). The CDR3 loop spans 13 amino acids. Germline CDR1 is MGHRA and CDR2 is YSYEKL. Trimming cost V 6 bases and J 4 bases, with 12 bases left between them. CDR3 sequence: CASRPTGSYGYTF. The CDR3 DNA reads as TGCGCCAGCAGACCGACAGGCAGCTATGGCTACACCTTC.

V and J are TRBV2 and TRBJ2-3, with D uncertain. V was trimmed by 2 bases and J by 3 bases, leaving 3 bases between them. CDR1 and CDR2 from the germline V gene are SNHLY and FYNNEI. The CDR3 is 12 residues long. The CDR3 loop reads CASSERTDTQYF. The CDR3 coding sequence is TGTGCCAGCAGTGAACGGACAGATACGCAGTATTTT. Full variable domain (missing parts from reference TRBV2 and TRBJ2-3): EPEVTQTPSHQVTQMGQEVILRCVPISNHLYFYWYRQILGQKVEFLVSFYNNEISEKSEIFDDQFSVERPDGSNFTLKIRSTKLEDSAMYFCASSERTDTQYFGPGTRLTVL.

The V gene is TRBV5-5, the J gene TRBJ1-2; 7 nucleotides line up with TRBD1. V lost 0 bases and J lost 8; bases outside the gene matches: 10. CDR1 is SGHKS, CDR2 YYEKEE, per germline (reference sequence). The CDR3 length is 15 residues. CDR3 coding DNA: TGTGCCAGCAGCTTGGCGCGGCCCTGGACAGGCGGCTACACCTTC. This translates into CASSLARPWTGGYTF.

The chain joins TRBV4-3 to TRBJ1-6; D call uncertain. With 1 base removed from V and 0 bases from J, the gap between germline ends came to 16 bases. Looked up from germline, CDR1 is LGHNA and CDR2 is YSLEER. The CDR3 covers 19 residues. The CDR3 nucleotides are TGCGCCAGCAGCCAAGCATACGTCGCTCTAAGCTCCTATAATTCACCCCTCCACTTT. Its protein product is CASSQAYVALSSYNSPLHF.

The chain carries TRBV7-9 and TRBJ1-3, with 7 bases lining up with TRBD1. In germline, CDR1 is SEHNR, CDR2 FQNEAQ (reference sequence). The CDR3 loop spans 15 amino acids. V was pared by 5 bases and J by 7 bases, with 11 bases of the junction left unmatched. The CDR3 DNA sequence: TGTGCCAGCAGCCCAGCGTACAGGGGATGGAACACCATATATTTT. This encodes CASSPAYRGWNTIYF.

This clone has just one count. The chain joins TRBV23-1 to TRBJ1-1; TRBD1 matches 10 bases. TRBV23-1 is annotated as an ORF whose role is uncertain. This CDR3 has 19 residues. J was trimmed by 5 bases and V by 2 bases; bases with no gene match: 17. CDR3 DNA sequence: TGCGCCAGCAGTCAACGGGCGATTCCGGGACAGGGGTTACGGACTGAAGCTTTCTTT. It encodes CASSQRAIPGQGLRTEAFF.

This sequence joins TRBV5-1 and TRBJ1-1; a weak D match, TRBD1 (6 bases). Germline V gene lookup returns CDR1 SGHRS and CDR2 YFSETQ. The CDR3 contains 13 residues. V was shortened by 8 bases and J by 6 bases, with 17 bases between the two germline ends. For the CDR3, the DNA is TGCGCCAGTACAGGGATCGCCAACGCTGAAGCTTTCTTT. As protein: CASTGIANAEAFF.

The chain combines TRBV29-1 with TRBJ1-1, with a weak D call TRBD1 (5 bases). The V end lost 4 bases, the J end lost 0 bases, and 9 bases lay between the germline ends. CDR1 SQVTM and CDR2 ANQGSEA come from the germline V gene. There are 13 residues in the CDR3. The CDR3 DNA follows: TGCAGCGTTGTAGCGGGGGTGAACACTGAAGCTTTCTTT. Protein: CSVVAGVNTEAFF.

The table lists this clone with a count of one. V is TRBV4-3 and J is TRBJ2-1; 8 positions match TRBD1. The CDR3 sequence is 15 residues long. V trimming: 0 bases; J trimming: 7 bases; junction bases outside the gene matches: 5. The V gene's germline CDR1 is LGHNA and CDR2 YSLEER. The CDR3 DNA is TGCGCCAGCAGCCAAGAGGGTCGGACAGGGAATGAGCAGTTCTTC. Protein: CASSQEGRTGNEQFF.

The chain has TRBV7-6 and TRBJ1-4; a possible D gene is TRBD1 (5 bases). Per germline, CDR1 SGHVS and CDR2 FNYEAQ. The CDR3 consists of 15 residues. Trimming took off 4 bases at V and 5 bases at J, with 14 bases between the two ends. In nucleotides, the CDR3 is TGTGCCAGCAGCTCCTACAAGGGGTTGAATGAAAAACTGTTTTTT. Protein: CASSSYKGLNEKLFF.

The chain has TRBV19 and TRBJ1-5; a possible D gene is TRBD1 (5 bases). This CDR3 spans 17 amino acids. The germline CDR1 and CDR2 sequences are LNHDA and SQIVND (reference sequence). Trimming removed 7 bases at V and 0 bases at J, with 19 bases between. The CDR3, as DNA: TGTGCCAGTACCATGGGGTTCAGGGACTATAGCAATCAGCCCCAGCATTTT. Amino acids: CASTMGFRDYSNQPQHF.

V and J are TRBV10-1 and TRBJ2-3, with unresolved D. Trimming pared 2 bases from V and 2 bases from J, leaving 8 bases between. Germline V gene sequence: CDR1 WNHNN, CDR2 SYGVQD (reference sequence). The CDR3 extends over 14 amino acids. Written as DNA, the CDR3 is TGCGCCAGCAGTGAGAGCTTTTACACAGATACGCAGTATTTT. It encodes CASSESFYTDTQYF.

This clone showed up just once. V is TRBV2 and J is TRBJ1-1; D not resolved. From germline, CDR1 is SNHLY and CDR2 FYNNEI. The length of the CDR3 is 13 residues. Trimming cost V 2 bases and J 1 base, with 5 bases left between them. Written as DNA, the CDR3 is TGTGCCAGCAGTGAACTTAGGAACACTGAAGCTTTCTTT. Protein: CASSELRNTEAFF.

This chain joins TRBV7-9 and TRBJ1-4, with D maybe TRBD1 (5 bases). Trimming left V 4 bases short and J 7 bases short, with 28 bases between. Germline CDR1 reads SEHNR; CDR2 reads FQNEAQ (reference sequence). This CDR3 is built from 19 residues. DNA of the CDR3: TGTGCCAGCAGCTCCCCCCCTCGGGGGACGCAGGCGTTCTCTGAAAAACTGTTTTTT. Encoded protein: CASSSPPRGTQAFSEKLFF.

The genes are TRBV14 and TRBJ1-2, with D possibly TRBD1 on 5 matching bases. The germline gives CDR1 SGHDN, CDR2 FVKESK. V lost 6 bases, J lost 5 bases, and 22 bases lay in between. This CDR3 has 16 amino acids. The CDR3 protein is CASSPQPGLRAYGYTF. The CDR3 region has the DNA TGTGCCAGCAGTCCCCAACCGGGACTCCGAGCATATGGCTACACCTTC.

The chain couples TRBV2 to TRBJ2-1; 8 bases match TRBD2. Per the germline V gene, CDR1 is SNHLY and CDR2 is FYNNEI. The CDR3 is made up of 15 amino acids. Trimming cost V 4 bases and J 5 bases; bases outside gene matches: 7. The CDR3 sequence: CASSVSGAGNNEQFF. CDR3 DNA: TGTGCCAGCAGTGTTAGCGGGGCCGGGAACAATGAGCAGTTCTTC. Drawing the rest from reference TRBV2 and TRBJ2-1, the complete variable domain is EPEVTQTPSHQVTQMGQEVILRCVPISNHLYFYWYRQILGQKVEFLVSFYNNEISEKSEIFDDQFSVERPDGSNFTLKIRSTKLEDSAMYFCASSVSGAGNNEQFFGPGTRLTVL.

This clone is categorized as medium-sized (0.01 to 0.1%). The J gene is TRBJ2-2, the V gene TRBV2; D is possibly TRBD1 (6 bases). The germline CDR1 and CDR2 sequences are SNHLY and FYNNEI. The CDR3 sequence is 11 residues long. The V end was cut by 8 bases, the J end by 5 bases, with 6 bases between. The CDR3 sequence is CASQGTGELFF. CDR3 bases: TGTGCCAGCCAGGGGACCGGGGAGCTGTTTTTT.

V is TRBV7-2 and J is TRBJ1-4, with a weak D call TRBD1 (5 bases). V lost 2 bases and J lost 6, with 13 bases in between. CDR3 length: 15 amino acids. Germline V lookup: CDR1 SGHTA, CDR2 FQGNSA. The CDR3 sequence: CASSLMGRADEKLFF. The CDR3 DNA is TGTGCCAGCAGCTTAATGGGCAGGGCGGATGAAAAACTGTTTTTT.

The chain recombines TRBV29-1 with TRBJ2-3; possibly TRBD1 for D (7 bases). The V gene lost 2 bases and the J gene lost 4 bases, with 22 bases spanning the gap. This CDR3 has 17 residues. CDR1 SQVTM and CDR2 ANQGSEA come from the germline V gene. CDR3 bases: TGCAGCGTTGAAAGGTACAAGGGGGCCCCTAGCGCAGATACGCAGTATTTT. Translation gives CSVERYKGAPSADTQYF.

The chain employs TRBV18 and TRBJ1-3; D is uncertain. The CDR3 length is 14 residues. Germline V gene sequence: CDR1 KGHSH, CDR2 LQKENI. Trimming took 2 bases from V and 4 from J, leaving 9 bases between them. CDR3 residues: CASSPSGRGNTIYF. CDR3 DNA sequence: TGTGCCAGCTCACCATCAGGCAGGGGAAACACCATATATTTT.

The J gene is TRBJ2-1, the V gene TRBV30; TRBD2 aligns across 11 bases. The CDR3 extends over 16 amino acids. Germline assignment: CDR1 GTSNPN and CDR2 SVGIG (reference sequence). The ends lost 1 base at V and 2 bases at J; junction bases unmatched: 4. The DNA for the CDR3 is TGTGCCTGGAGTGGGGTAGCGGGGGGGCCCTACAATGAGCAGTTCTTC. This encodes CAWSGVAGGPYNEQFF.

This clone showed up just a few times. V usage is TRBV28 and J usage is TRBJ1-1; D is perhaps TRBD1 (5 bases). The germline gives CDR1 MDHEN, CDR2 SYDVKM. With 3 bases removed from V and 1 base from J, the gap between germline ends came to 9 bases. CDR3 size: 14 residues. CDR3 sequence: CASSLSTGNTEAFF. The CDR3 nucleotides are TGTGCCAGCAGTTTGTCCACAGGGAACACTGAAGCTTTCTTT.